Below, 7 T cell receptor beta chains from the same sample are listed, as sequenced in a study of blood T cell repertoires in COVID-19 (dated by TCRdb to 2019 to 2021). To prepare the library, the immunoSEQ multiplex PCR assay was applied. Drawn from immuneACCESS, this table holds only the in-frame rearrangements with V and J called that TCRdb kept. Clones are partly lost; checked studies trace under half to an unresolved V gene and leave the rest unexplained. The sample records fewer than 350,000 clones, around 86% of which are singletons. The ten largest clones take up approximately 4.7% of the sample. Sequencing was carried out using PBMCs or T cells enriched from blood (not recorded which). The receptor set was obtained from a man aged 55 to 70 who had recovered from COVID-19.

The V and J genes are TRBV19 and TRBJ1-1; D gene unclear. V was cut by 7 bases and J by 1 base, with 16 bases left in between. Germline V CDR1 and CDR2: LNHDA, SQIVND (reference sequence). CDR3 length: 15 amino acids. The CDR3 loop is CASIEQAAGNTEAFF. The CDR3 region has the DNA TGTGCCAGTATTGAGCAGGCGGCGGGGAACACTGAAGCTTTCTTT.

This chain links TRBV5-1 with TRBJ2-7, with 7 bases that match TRBD2. Trimming took 0 bases from V and 5 from J; bases not matched to a gene: 11. The germline V gene encodes CDR1 SGHRS and CDR2 YFSETQ. The CDR3 is 16 residues long. CDR3 sequence: CASSLALVAGVHEQYF. CDR3 DNA sequence: TGCGCCAGCAGCTTGGCCTTAGTTGCGGGAGTGCACGAGCAGTACTTC.

The V call is TRBV3-1 (or the pseudogene TRBV3-2), the J call TRBJ2-2; tentative D call: TRBD1 (6 bases). This CDR3 comprises 15 residues. Trimming left V 6 bases short and J 3 bases short, with 14 bases between. The germline gives CDR1 LGHDT, CDR2 YNNKEL (reference sequence). CDR3 bases: TGTGCCAGCAGGCAGCGCAGGGGTGACACCGGGGAGCTGTTTTTT. Protein product: CASRQRRGDTGELFF.

This clone appeared a single time. The chain is built from TRBV5-5 and TRBJ1-3; 7 bases map to TRBD1. The CDR3 consists of 15 residues. The germline V gene encodes CDR1 SGHKS and CDR2 YYEKEE (reference sequence). J gave up 2 bases and V 4 bases, and 6 bases lay outside the gene matches. Here the CDR3 reads CASSPQGQAGNTIYF. CDR3 DNA: TGTGCCAGCAGCCCACAGGGGCAGGCTGGAAACACCATATATTTT.

This chain links TRBV11-2 with TRBJ1-1, with D tentatively TRBD1 (6 bases). The CDR3 has 14 residues. V was clipped by 5 bases and J by 3 bases, with 13 bases between them. CDR1 SGHAT and CDR2 FQNNGV come from the germline V gene. CDR3 sequence: CASSALQGDTEAFF. Here the CDR3 DNA reads TGTGCCAGCAGCGCCTTACAGGGAGACACTGAAGCTTTCTTT.

The chain combines TRBV2 with TRBJ1-3; TRBD1 matches at 8 bases. Germline V gene sequence: CDR1 SNHLY, CDR2 FYNNEI. V shed 5 bases, J shed 4 bases, and the junction held 7 bases outside the gene matches. The CDR3 has 15 amino acids. This CDR3 is CASSKTGVSGNTIYF. The CDR3 DNA sequence: TGTGCCAGCAGTAAGACAGGGGTATCCGGAAACACCATATATTTT.

This rearrangement joins TRBV12-3 or TRBV12-4 to TRBJ1-2; D gene unclear. The V gene lost 6 bases and the J gene lost 7 bases, with 15 bases spanning the gap. This CDR3 contains 13 residues. The CDR3 bases are TGTGCCAGCAGGTATGCAGGAGGATCTGGCTACACCTTC. Protein product: CASRYAGGSGYTF.